The rows below give T cell receptor beta chains drawn from one sample of a study of cytomegalovirus exposure and HLA in healthy donors. Clones were read by immunoSEQ multiplex PCR, and TCRdb kept only the in-frame ones, dropping some. The table has 65,000 to 95,000 clones, more than 60% seen once. The sequenced sample consisted of PBMCs. These receptors originate from a male donor in good health and CMV-seropositive. The CDR3 runs from the conserved cysteine through the conserved F or W. A D gene is named only where the DNA matches it firmly. Not every row has a clone size; where given, it reads once, few, many or a size class.

j_call	v_call	d_call	clone_size	cdr3_aa	cdr3_nt
TRBJ2-1	TRBV28	TRBD2	few	CASSPTRDSGGGGQFF	TGTGCCAGCAGTCCAACTCGGGACAGCGGGGGGGGAGGGCAGTTCTTC
TRBJ2-1	TRBV6-1	TRBD1	NA	CASSMPGQGFYEQFF	TGTGCCAGCAGCATGCCGGGACAGGGGTTCTATGAGCAGTTCTTC
TRBJ1-1	TRBV6-5	NA	few	CASSSPGRAFF	TGTGCCAGCAGTTCCCCGGGGAGAGCTTTCTTT
TRBJ1-6	TRBV5-4	TRBD1	NA	CASTAWGQYNSPLHF	TGTGCCAGCACAGCATGGGGACAGTATAATTCACCCCTCCACTTT
TRBJ2-5	TRBV7-2	TRBD2	NA	CASRPPSGEARYF	TGTGCCAGCAGACCGCCTAGCGGGGAGGCCCGGTACTTC
TRBJ2-1	TRBV7-8	NA	NA	CASSLGQPYNEQFF	TGTGCCAGCAGCCTGGGACAACCATACAATGAGCAGTTCTTC
TRBJ1-1	TRBV10-2	TRBD1	NA	CASRPRQGEAFF	TGCGCCAGCAGACCTAGACAGGGGGAAGCTTTCTTT
TRBJ2-2	TRBV15	NA	NA	CATSRFSGNTGELFF	TGTGCCACCAGCAGATTTAGCGGGAACACCGGGGAGCTGTTTTTT
TRBJ1-5	TRBV2	TRBD1	NA	CASSDRGNQPQHF	TGTGCCAGCAGTGACAGGGGGAATCAGCCCCAGCATTTT
TRBJ2-6	TRBV19	TRBD2	once	CASRSGGAGRYSGANVLTF	TGTGCCAGTAGATCGGGAGGGGCAGGCCGATACTCTGGGGCCAACGTCCTGACTTTC
TRBJ2-3	TRBV29-1	TRBD1	NA	CSVLRTGAGDTQYF	TGCAGCGTTCTTCGGACAGGGGCGGGAGATACGCAGTATTTT
TRBJ1-2	TRBV28	NA	NA	CASSFNGVRGYTF	TGTGCCAGCAGTTTTAATGGAGTTCGTGGCTACACCTTC
TRBJ1-1	TRBV18	NA	NA	CASSFGGGSNTEAFF	TGTGCCAGCTCATTCGGGGGGGGGTCGAACACTGAAGCTTTCTTT
TRBJ2-7	TRBV28	NA	NA	CASSHSWATNYEQYF	TGTGCCAGCAGTCACAGTTGGGCCACCAACTACGAGCAGTACTTC
TRBJ2-1	TRBV5-6	TRBD1	NA	CASRGQGGIEQFF	TGTGCCAGCAGGGGACAGGGAGGCATTGAGCAGTTCTTC
TRBJ2-5	TRBV27	TRBD2	NA	CASSFEAGEQYF	TGTGCCAGCAGTTTTGAGGCGGGGGAGCAGTACTTC
TRBJ2-7	TRBV7-9	NA	NA	CASSSRDTPGGQYF	TGTGCCAGCAGCTCCAGGGACACCCCGGGCGGGCAGTACTTC
TRBJ2-3	TRBV4-3	TRBD2	NA	CASSQGSAGLGGDTQYF	TGCGCCAGCAGCCAAGGTTCGGCGGGACTAGGTGGAGATACGCAGTATTTT
TRBJ2-7	TRBV6-1	NA	NA	CASTVGTGYEQYF	TGTGCCAGCACAGTAGGCACAGGCTACGAGCAGTACTTC
TRBJ2-3	TRBV29-1	TRBD1	NA	CSVEDVTTGLDTQYF	TGCAGCGTTGAAGATGTAACGACAGGGTTGGATACGCAGTATTTT
TRBJ1-4	TRBV11-2	NA	once	CASSLETDSNEKLFF	TGTGCCAGCAGCTTAGAGACAGACTCGAATGAAAAACTGTTTTTT
TRBJ1-2	TRBV27	TRBD1	NA	CASSPGQGRYGYTF	TGTGCCAGCAGTCCCGGACAGGGACGGTATGGCTACACCTTC
TRBJ2-3	TRBV4-2	TRBD2	NA	CASSQDLVGGGTDTQYF	TGTGCCAGCAGCCAAGATCTGGTGGGCGGGGGAACAGATACGCAGTATTTT
TRBJ1-6	TRBV7-2	NA	once	CASSLKASYNSPLHF	TGTGCCAGCAGCTTAAAAGCGTCCTATAATTCACCCCTCCACTTT
TRBJ2-1	TRBV5-1	NA	NA	CASSLGGSSYNEQFF	TGCGCCAGCAGCTTGGGAGGGAGCTCCTACAATGAGCAGTTCTTC
TRBJ2-1	TRBV7-6	TRBD2	NA	CASSLAGGNEQFF	TGTGCCAGCAGCTTAGCGGGGGGGAATGAGCAGTTCTTC
TRBJ2-7	TRBV28	TRBD1	NA	CASSPGTGMRYEQYF	TGTGCCAGCAGTCCCGGGACAGGGATGCGCTACGAGCAGTACTTC
TRBJ2-5	TRBV9	NA	NA	CASSVDGRVVETQYF	TGTGCCAGCAGCGTAGACGGCAGGGTGGTAGAGACCCAGTACTTC
TRBJ1-2	TRBV28	TRBD1	few	CATHRDRNYGYTF	TGTGCCACGCACCGGGACAGGAACTATGGCTACACCTTC
TRBJ2-5	TRBV19	TRBD1	NA	CASKDRGRETQYF	TGTGCCAGTAAGGACAGGGGACGTGAGACCCAGTACTTC
TRBJ2-3	TRBV19	TRBD2	NA	CASDGLAGDTDTQYF	TGTGCCAGCGACGGACTAGCGGGAGACACAGATACGCAGTATTTT
TRBJ2-3	TRBV6-4	TRBD2	NA	CASSASGGTDTQYF	TGTGCCAGCAGTGCTAGCGGGGGCACAGATACGCAGTATTTT
TRBJ2-2	TRBV5-6	TRBD1	few	CASRGQGRGTGELFF	TGTGCCAGCAGAGGACAGGGAAGAGGGACCGGGGAGCTGTTTTTT
TRBJ2-3	TRBV7-2	NA	NA	CASSPGGTRDTQYF	TGTGCCAGCAGCCCAGGGGGGACTAGGGATACGCAGTATTTT
TRBJ1-2	TRBV4-2	NA	few	CASSQDLQGLYGYTF	TGTGCCAGCAGCCAGGACCTCCAGGGCCTCTATGGCTACACCTTC
TRBJ1-6	TRBV7-9	NA	NA	CAGRFSSYNSPLHF	TGTGCCGGTCGGTTTAGCTCCTATAATTCACCCCTCCACTTT
TRBJ2-1	TRBV18	TRBD2	NA	CASSPLPDTGTSGSRNEQFF	TGTGCCAGCTCACCACTCCCTGACACCGGGACTAGCGGGAGCAGGAATGAGCAGTTCTTC